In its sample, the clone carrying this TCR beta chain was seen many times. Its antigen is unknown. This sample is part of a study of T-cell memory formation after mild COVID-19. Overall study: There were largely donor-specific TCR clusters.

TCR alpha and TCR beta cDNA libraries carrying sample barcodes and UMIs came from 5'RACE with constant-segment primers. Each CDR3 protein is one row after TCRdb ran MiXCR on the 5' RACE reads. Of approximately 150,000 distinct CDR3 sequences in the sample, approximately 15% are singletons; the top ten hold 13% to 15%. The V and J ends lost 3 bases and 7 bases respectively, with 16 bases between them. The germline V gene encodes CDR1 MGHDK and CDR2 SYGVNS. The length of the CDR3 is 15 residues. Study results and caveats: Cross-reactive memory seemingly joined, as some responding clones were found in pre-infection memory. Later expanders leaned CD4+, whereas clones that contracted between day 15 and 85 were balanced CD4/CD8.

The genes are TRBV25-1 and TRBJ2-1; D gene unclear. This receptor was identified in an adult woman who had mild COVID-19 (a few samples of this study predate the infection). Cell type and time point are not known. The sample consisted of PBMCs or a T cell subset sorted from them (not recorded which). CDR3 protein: CASSDRDGLGNEQFF. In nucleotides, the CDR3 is TGTGCCAGCAGTGATCGCGACGGTCTAGGGAATGAGCAGTTCTTC.